This T cell receptor (beta chain) originates from a study of graft-versus-host responses after intestinal transplantation. Across the whole study: All recipients were transplanted with multivisceral, liver-intestinal, or isolated intestinal grafts. The whole recipient group had anti-thymocyte globulin induction followed by tacrolimus and steroids for roughly three years.

Of note for this clone: Antigen specificity is unknown.

Broader study findings: Ileal or blood samples showed some GvH clones first, and such clones were also found in recipient marrow. An association linked early post-transplant HvG declines with peak circulating GvH clone levels.

Generated by immunoSEQ multiplex PCR, the TCRdb table keeps only in-frame clones and is missing some. The sample consists of 88,000 or so clones, roughly 90% of them appearing once. The CDR3 runs to 15 residues. Unmatched junction bases numbered 12, after V lost 6 bases and J lost 3 bases. Germline V lookup: CDR1 SGHKS, CDR2 YYEKEE (reference sequence). V usage is TRBV5-5 and J usage is TRBJ2-7, with 7 bases that match TRBD1. This sequence originates from a human donor who received an intestinal transplant. The material was unstimulated CD4+ T cells sorted from spleen or lymph node cells, obtained before intestinal transplant. The CDR3 coding sequence is TGTGCCAGCACCCTCCCCCCGGCAGGGGGCTACGAGCAGTACTTC. Encoded protein: CASTLPPAGGYEQYF.